Below are 5 T cell receptor beta chains sequenced from a single sample in a study of T cells in Graves' hyperthyroidism and ophthalmopathy. Regions amplified from RNA transcripts were the TCR beta CDR3 regions. HTBI primers drove first-round RT-PCR of the TCR CDR3. TCRdb re-analysed the multiplex PCR reads in MiXCR, keeping a single row per CDR3 protein. The sample lists around 580,000 distinct CDR3 sequences; 15% to 20% were seen once. The specimen sequenced was blood. The receptors here all came from a young woman with Graves' hyperthyroidism.

This clonotype was seen many times. The V call is TRBV2, the J call TRBJ2-7; 8 positions match TRBD1. Germline assignment: CDR1 SNHLY and CDR2 FYNNEI. The J segment lost 3 bases and the V segment lost 6 bases, leaving 4 bases of the junction unmatched. CDR3 size: 13 residues. Here the CDR3 reads CASRVDRVYEQYF. The DNA of the CDR3 is TGTGCCAGCAGGGTGGACAGGGTCTACGAGCAGTACTTC.

This clonotype was counted a single time. V and J are TRBV20-1 and TRBJ1-5, with a weak D call TRBD1 (5 bases). This CDR3 has 13 residues. V lost 4 bases to trimming and J lost 6 bases, with 13 bases between them. CDR1 DFQATT and CDR2 SNEGSKA come from the germline V gene (reference sequence). CDR3 sequence (DNA): TGCAGTGCTACCTGGGACGGGCGTCAGCCCCAGCATTTT. Its protein product is CSATWDGRQPQHF.

This clonotype occurred many times. This sequence joins TRBV3-1 and TRBJ2-7; D might be TRBD2 (6 bases). The CDR3 covers 15 residues. CDR1 and CDR2 (germline): LGHDT, YNNKEL (reference sequence). V was trimmed by 4 bases and J by 0 bases, leaving 13 bases between them. The CDR3 is CASSPRDSLSYEQYF. The CDR3 bases are TGTGCCAGCAGCCCCCGGGACTCACTCTCCTACGAGCAGTACTTC.

V and J are TRBV6-1 and TRBJ2-3; unclear D gene. Germline CDR1 MNHNS, CDR2 SASEGT. With 4 bases removed from V and 2 bases from J, the gap between germline ends came to 16 bases. CDR3 length equals 16 residues. CDR3 region: CASSVGFSKSTDTQYF. CDR3 DNA sequence: TGTGCCAGCAGTGTCGGGTTCTCGAAGTCCACAGATACGCAGTATTTT.

In its sample, this clonotype was seen a few times. The chain joins TRBV6-2 or TRBV6-3 to TRBJ1-2; D remains unclear. Germline V gives CDR1 MNHEY, CDR2 SVGEGT. V lost 0 bases, J lost 4 bases, and 9 bases lay in between. The CDR3 length is 14 residues. The CDR3 DNA sequence: TGTGCCAGCAGTTACTCGACTGTTAGCTATGGCTACACCTTC. Its translation: CASSYSTVSYGYTF.